What follows are 7 T cell receptor beta chains derived from one specimen sequenced in a study of siplizumab effects on memory and regulatory T cells. This table comes from immunoSEQ multiplex PCR, and its TCRdb copy is limited to in-frame clones, with some not included. The data show thousands of clones, almost 70% seen once. The sequenced material came from effector memory CD8+ T cells sorted from blood. Sample subset: unstimulated CD8+ effector memory T cells. These receptors all come from a human donor in good health.

The rearrangement joins TRBV13 to TRBJ2-7; 8 nucleotides align to TRBD1. The V gene end was trimmed by 5 bases and the J gene end by 3 bases; junction bases not matched to a gene: 9. Germline CDR1 is PRHDT and CDR2 is FYEKMQ (reference sequence). The CDR3 is 15 amino acids. In DNA form, the CDR3 reads TGTGCCAGCAGCCCTGGGACAGGAGGGGGCTACGAGCAGTACTTC. This translates into CASSPGTGGGYEQYF.

This clone was seen only once. The gene calls are TRBV5-5 and TRBJ2-5, with 10 nucleotides matching TRBD1. CDR1 is SGHKS and CDR2 is YYEKEE in the germline V gene (reference sequence). The J segment lost 4 bases and the V segment lost 2 bases, leaving 5 bases of the junction unmatched. The CDR3 is made up of 15 amino acids. For the CDR3, the DNA is TGTGCCAGCAGCTTACCGGGACAGGGGTCAGAGACCCAGTACTTC. Translation gives CASSLPGQGSETQYF.

In nucleotides, the CDR3 is TGTGCCAGCAGTTACCAACAGGGGACAAAGATAGAAGCTTTCTTT. Translated, it gives CASSYQQGTKIEAFF. This chain connects TRBV6-5 to TRBJ1-1; 7 nucleotides match TRBD1. The CDR3 consists of 15 residues. Germline trimming cut 2 bases from V and 8 bases from J; bases unmatched to any gene: 11. Looked up from germline, CDR1 is MNHEY and CDR2 is SVGAGI.

The rearrangement joins TRBV7-9 to TRBJ2-1; D uncertain. Trimming pared 4 bases from V and 10 bases from J, leaving 20 bases between. This CDR3 is built from 15 residues. Germline V lookup: CDR1 SEHNR, CDR2 FQNEAQ (reference sequence). CDR3 sequence: CASSYPARATIEQFF. DNA for the CDR3: TGTGCCAGCAGCTATCCAGCCCGGGCCACAATCGAGCAGTTCTTC.

The chain couples TRBV2 to TRBJ1-1; maybe TRBD1 (5 bases). This CDR3 has 14 amino acids. Trimming removed 6 bases from V and 1 base from J, with 12 bases in between. CDR1 and CDR2 (germline): SNHLY, FYNNEI. In DNA form, the CDR3 reads TGTGCCAGCAGCTTAGTGGACAAGAACACTGAAGCTTTCTTT. Protein sequence: CASSLVDKNTEAFF.

This clone has only a few counts. The chain employs TRBV9 and TRBJ2-7, with 7 bases that match TRBD1. Trimming cost V 4 bases and J 0 bases; bases outside gene matches: 7. CDR1 and CDR2 from the germline V gene are SGDLS and YYNGEE. The CDR3 totals 15 residues. CDR3 coding DNA: TGTGCCAGCAGCCTAACGGACAGGTCCTCCTACGAGCAGTACTTC. Amino acid sequence: CASSLTDRSSYEQYF.

The CDR3 sequence: CASRSRQGPYNEQFF. Written as DNA, the CDR3 is TGCGCCAGCAGGTCTCGACAGGGGCCCTACAATGAGCAGTTCTTC. This sequence joins TRBV5-1 and TRBJ2-1; 8 bases agree with TRBD1. CDR1 and CDR2 from the germline V gene are SGHRS and YFSETQ. V shed 5 bases and J 2 bases; nucleotides not matched to a gene: 6. The CDR3 has 15 amino acids.